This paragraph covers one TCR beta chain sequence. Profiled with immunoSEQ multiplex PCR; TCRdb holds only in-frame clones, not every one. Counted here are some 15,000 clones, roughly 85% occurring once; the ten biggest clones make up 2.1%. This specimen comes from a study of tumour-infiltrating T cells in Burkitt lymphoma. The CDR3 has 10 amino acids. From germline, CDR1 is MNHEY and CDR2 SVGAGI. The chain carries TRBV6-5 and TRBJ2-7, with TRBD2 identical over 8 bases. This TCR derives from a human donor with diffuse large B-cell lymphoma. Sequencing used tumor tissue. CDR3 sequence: CVSGSYEQYF. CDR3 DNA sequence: TGTGTGAGCGGGAGCTACGAGCAGTACTTC.